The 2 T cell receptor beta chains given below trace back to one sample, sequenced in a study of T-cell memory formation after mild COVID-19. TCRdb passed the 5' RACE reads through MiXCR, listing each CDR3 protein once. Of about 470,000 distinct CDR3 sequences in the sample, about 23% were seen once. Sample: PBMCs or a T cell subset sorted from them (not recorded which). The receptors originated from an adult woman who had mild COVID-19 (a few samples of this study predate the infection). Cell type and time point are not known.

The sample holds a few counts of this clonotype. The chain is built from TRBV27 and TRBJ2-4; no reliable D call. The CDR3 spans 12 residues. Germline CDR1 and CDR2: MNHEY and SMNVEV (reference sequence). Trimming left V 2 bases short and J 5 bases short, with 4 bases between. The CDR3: CASSLRENIQYF. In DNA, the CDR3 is TGTGCCAGCAGTTTACGAGAAAACATTCAGTACTTC.

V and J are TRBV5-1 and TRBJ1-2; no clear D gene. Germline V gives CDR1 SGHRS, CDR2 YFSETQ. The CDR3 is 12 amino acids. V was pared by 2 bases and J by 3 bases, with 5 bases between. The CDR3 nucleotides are TGCGCCAGCAGCTTTTCAGACTATGGCTACACCTTC. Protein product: CASSFSDYGYTF.